This TCR beta chain appears in the sequencing data of a study of blood T cell repertoires in COVID-19 (dated by TCRdb to the early 2020s). For the wider study: Samples from collaborators originated in the United States, Italy and Spain and spanned both the acute and convalescent phases of COVID-19. The repertoires were released in a freely available public database meant as a resource for research on the immune response to SARS-CoV-2. Subjects who had been exposed to COVID-19, were actively infected with it, or had recovered from it provided the deeply sampled blood TCRbeta repertoires that made up the dataset. Nearly every sample came with metadata listing a de-identified subject ID, COVID-19 status, age in years and sex. HLA class I and class II types, where available, came from metadata supplied by the sample provider rather than from assay-based typing. Samples were obtained from the ongoing ImmuneRACE study (first 160 participants) and from some 1,200 subjects provided by 6 global collaborators. The material from the prospective study consisted of cDNA or gDNA derived from T cells, B-cell-depleted T cells, or PBMCs. Points the paper makes about the study in general: The quantity of clinical and demographic metadata differed by source and by participant and was supplied without curation.

Its CDR3 holds 16 amino acids, cysteine through phenylalanine. Only the CDR3 DNA stays, 48 bases, in frame from base 1. CDR1 and CDR2, looked up from the germline V gene, are SGHDT and YYEEEE. V is cut by 3 bases and J by 0 bases, and the space between the germline ends is 10 bases. TCRbeta CDR3 regions were amplified from genomic DNA using the immunoSEQ Assay, a bias-controlled multiplex PCR. On the authors' methods: The number of nucleated cells in each sample was estimated from the amplification of reference gene primers within the assay. To quantify the absolute abundance of each unique TCRbeta CDR3 rearrangement, sequence reads were collapsed and filtered. Productive Simpson clonality was computed per sample as the square root of Simpson's diversity index over productive rearrangements. TCRdb stores this immuneACCESS table with in-frame sequences only. Part of the clones is absent; in the studies checked, under half of the shortfall reflects unresolved V genes, and no reason is known for the rest. V, J and clone size are taken as reported in that table, and D and trimming were inferred from the DNA itself. This sample gives 140,000 to 150,000 clones in total; roughly 88% of them show up just once. Clones ranked in the top ten supply about 11% of the sample.

Points on this clone: It has no known antigen specificity. Base qualities are not recorded, but no much larger clone differs from it by a single base.

The collaborating institutions used their own protocols to collect whole blood in K2EDTA tubes. For TCRbeta analysis, collaborators shipped samples in one of three forms: frozen whole blood, isolated PBMCs, or DNA extracted from either of those sample types. The sample comprised peripheral blood. Recombination joined TRBV5-6 with TRBJ2-6, with the D gene too uncertain to name. This TCR was recovered from a man aged 60 to 69 with active or convalescent COVID-19. The CDR3 reads CASSSLESSGANVLTF. In nucleotides, the sequence is TGTGCCAGCAGCTCTCTCGAGAGCTCTGGGGCCAACGTCCTGACTTTC.